This T cell receptor (beta chain) was sequenced in a study of beta chain features in type 1 diabetes. Per germline, CDR1 SNHLY and CDR2 FYNNEI. Unmatched junction bases numbered 12, after V lost 5 bases and J lost 2 bases. The CDR3 loop spans 17 amino acids. Comment on this clone: As yet, its antigen is unknown.

Study results and caveats: Since sequencing was performed on cDNA, cells with high TCR expression could be over-represented. All four CD4+ subsets from Type 1 diabetes patients carried moderately but significantly shorter TCRB CDR3s. In the patient group, naive, central memory and Treg TCRB repertoires seemed more alike than in the healthy donor group.

Of the isolated RNA, all was reverse transcribed, and so the sequenced material was expressed TCRB transcripts. The protocol was immunoSEQ multiplex PCR, while the TCRdb copy is restricted to in-frame clones and leaves out a portion. The sample shows a few hundred thousand clones, approximately 31% of them seen only once. The sample comprised naive CD4+ T cells from blood. The clonotype was recovered from a young man in good health. This chain connects TRBV2 to TRBJ1-5; 7 nucleotides match TRBD1. The chain's CDR3 is CASSQQGIGVGNQPQHF. CDR3 sequence (DNA): TGTGCCAGCAGTCAACAGGGGATCGGGGTTGGCAATCAGCCCCAGCATTTT.